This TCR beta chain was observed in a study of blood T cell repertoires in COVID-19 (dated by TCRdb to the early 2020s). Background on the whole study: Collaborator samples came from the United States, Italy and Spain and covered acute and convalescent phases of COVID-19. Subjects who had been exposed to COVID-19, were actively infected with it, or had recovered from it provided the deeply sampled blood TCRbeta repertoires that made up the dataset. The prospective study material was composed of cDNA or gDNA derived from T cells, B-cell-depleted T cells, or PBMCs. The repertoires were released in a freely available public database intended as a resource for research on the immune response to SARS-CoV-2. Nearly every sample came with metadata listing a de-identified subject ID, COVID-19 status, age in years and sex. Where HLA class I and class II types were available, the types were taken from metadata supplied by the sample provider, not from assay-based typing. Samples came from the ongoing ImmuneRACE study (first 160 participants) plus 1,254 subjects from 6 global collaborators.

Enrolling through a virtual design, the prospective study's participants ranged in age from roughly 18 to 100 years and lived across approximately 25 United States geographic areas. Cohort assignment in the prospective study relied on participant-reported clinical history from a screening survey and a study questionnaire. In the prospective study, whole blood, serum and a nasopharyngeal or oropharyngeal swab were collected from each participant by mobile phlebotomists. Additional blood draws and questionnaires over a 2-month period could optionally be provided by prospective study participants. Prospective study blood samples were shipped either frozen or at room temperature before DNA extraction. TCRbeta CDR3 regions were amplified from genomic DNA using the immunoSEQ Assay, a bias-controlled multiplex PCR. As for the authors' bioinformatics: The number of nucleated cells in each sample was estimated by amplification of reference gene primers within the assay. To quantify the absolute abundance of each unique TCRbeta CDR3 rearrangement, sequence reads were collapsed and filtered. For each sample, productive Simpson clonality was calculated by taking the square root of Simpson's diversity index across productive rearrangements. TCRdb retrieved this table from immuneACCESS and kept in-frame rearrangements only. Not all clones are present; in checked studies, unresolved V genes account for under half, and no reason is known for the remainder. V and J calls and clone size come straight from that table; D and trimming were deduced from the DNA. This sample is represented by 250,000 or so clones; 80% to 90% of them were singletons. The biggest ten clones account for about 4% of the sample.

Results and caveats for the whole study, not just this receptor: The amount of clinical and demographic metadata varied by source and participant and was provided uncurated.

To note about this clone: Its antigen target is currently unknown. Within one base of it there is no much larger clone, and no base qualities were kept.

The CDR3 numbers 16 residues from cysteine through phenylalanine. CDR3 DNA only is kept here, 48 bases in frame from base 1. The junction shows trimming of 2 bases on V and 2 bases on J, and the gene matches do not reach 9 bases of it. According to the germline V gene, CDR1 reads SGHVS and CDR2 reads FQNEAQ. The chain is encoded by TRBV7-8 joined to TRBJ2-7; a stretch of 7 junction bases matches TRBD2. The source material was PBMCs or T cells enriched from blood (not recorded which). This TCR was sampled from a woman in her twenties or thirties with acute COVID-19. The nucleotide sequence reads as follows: TGTGCCAGCAGCTTAAAGGCGGGAGAGGACCCCTACGAGCAGTACTTC. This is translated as CASSLKAGEDPYEQYF.